This is a list of T cell receptor beta chains from one sample in a study of cytotoxic CD8 clonotypes in ibrutinib-treated CLL. The method was immunoSEQ multiplex PCR; TCRdb's version includes in-frame clones alone and lacks a portion of them. The sample carries fewer than 300,000 clones, approximately 79% recorded once. Sequences were derived from PBMCs, sampled at disease progression, from a patient treated with ibrutinib. The receptors shown here come from a human donor with chronic lymphocytic leukemia. CDR3s include the opening cysteine and the closing phenylalanine or tryptophan. A D gene is named only where the DNA matches it firmly. Rows give clone size only sometimes, using once, few, many, or a class for an expanded clone.

V: TRBV4-1
length: 14
size: .
J: TRBJ2-5
D: .
DNA: TGCGCCAGCAGCTCCCAATGGGTCGGGGAGACCCAGTACTTC
CDR3: CASSSQWVGETQYF

V: TRBV5-1
length: 14
size: .
J: TRBJ1-1
D: .
DNA: TGCGCCAGCAGCTGGATCTGGGGGAACACTGAAGCTTTCTTT
CDR3: CASSWIWGNTEAFF

V: TRBV4-3
length: 13
size: .
J: TRBJ2-3
D: .
DNA: TGCGCCAGCAGCGCGGGCGCTACAGATACGCAGTATTTT
CDR3: CASSAGATDTQYF

V: TRBV10-3
length: 13
size: .
J: TRBJ1-2
D: .
DNA: TGTGCCGCGAAGACCCCGACAGGTTATGGCTACACCTTC
CDR3: CAAKTPTGYGYTF

V: TRBV4-1
length: 15
size: .
J: TRBJ2-7
D: .
DNA: TGCGCCAGCAGCCAAGTTACAGGGAGCTCCTACGAGCAGTACTTC
CDR3: CASSQVTGSSYEQYF

V: TRBV6-6
length: 13
size: .
J: TRBJ1-1
D: .
DNA: TGTGCCAGCACTCCTTACAGGGACACTGAAGCTTTCTTT
CDR3: CASTPYRDTEAFF

V: TRBV4-3
length: 17
size: .
J: TRBJ2-7
D: TRBD1
DNA: TGCGCCAGCAGCCAACATTTCCCGACAGGGAATTTTTACGAGCAGTACTTC
CDR3: CASSQHFPTGNFYEQYF

V: TRBV18
length: 16
size: few
J: TRBJ2-7
D: TRBD1
DNA: TGTGCCAGCTCACCACTACCGGGACAGCCGACGGGGGAGCAGTACTTC
CDR3: CASSPLPGQPTGEQYF

V: TRBV6-1
length: 14
size: few
J: TRBJ2-2
D: .
DNA: TGTGCCAGCAGTGAAGGTTGGGGGCTCGGGGAGCTGTTTTTT
CDR3: CASSEGWGLGELFF

V: TRBV6-1
length: 18
size: .
J: TRBJ1-6
D: TRBD1
DNA: TGTGCCAGCAGTGAAAAGGTGTCGGGGACAGGCGGAAATTCACCCCTCCACTTT
CDR3: CASSEKVSGTGGNSPLHF

V: TRBV9
length: 14
size: .
J: TRBJ2-7
D: .
DNA: TGTGCCAGCAGCGTCACCTTTGCCACCTACGAGCAGTACTTC
CDR3: CASSVTFATYEQYF

V: TRBV27
length: 15
size: .
J: TRBJ1-4
D: TRBD1
DNA: TGTGCCAGCAGTCGCAGACAGGGGGGTAATGAAAAACTGTTTTTT
CDR3: CASSRRQGGNEKLFF

V: TRBV14
length: 13
size: few
J: TRBJ2-1
D: .
DNA: TGTGCCAGCAGCCCCATCTGGGTGCATGAGCAGTTCTTC
CDR3: CASSPIWVHEQFF

V: TRBV7-7
length: 15
size: .
J: TRBJ2-2
D: .
DNA: TGTGCCAGCAGCTTAGGGGTGTCTAGGACCGGGGAGCTGTTTTTT
CDR3: CASSLGVSRTGELFF

V: TRBV5-1
length: 13
size: .
J: TRBJ2-2
D: .
DNA: TGCGCCAGCAGCCTAGGGGGAAGCGGGGAGCTGTTTTTT
CDR3: CASSLGGSGELFF

V: TRBV6-4
length: 14
size: .
J: TRBJ1-6
D: .
DNA: TGTGCCAGCAGCGAACAGGGCTTTGATTCACCCCTCCACTTT
CDR3: CASSEQGFDSPLHF

V: TRBV19
length: 14
size: few
J: TRBJ2-6
D: .
DNA: TGTGCCAGTAGCCGATACTCTGGGGCCAACGTCCTGACTTTC
CDR3: CASSRYSGANVLTF

V: TRBV28
length: 13
size: .
J: TRBJ1-1
D: .
DNA: TGTGCCAGCAAATACCCCATGAACACTGAAGCTTTCTTT
CDR3: CASKYPMNTEAFF

V: TRBV4-2
length: 16
size: few
J: TRBJ2-1
D: TRBD2
DNA: TGTGCCAGCAGCCCCCTCTTAGCGGGGGGGTTCAATGAGCAGTTCTTC
CDR3: CASSPLLAGGFNEQFF

V: TRBV11-2
length: 14
size: .
J: TRBJ2-2
D: .
DNA: TGTGCCAGCAGCTTGGGTACGAACACCGGGGAGCTGTTTTTT
CDR3: CASSLGTNTGELFF

V: TRBV25-1
length: 13
size: .
J: TRBJ1-5
D: .
DNA: TGTGCCAGCAGTGACGGGCGCAATCAGCCCCAGCATTTT
CDR3: CASSDGRNQPQHF

V: TRBV25-1
length: 14
size: .
J: TRBJ2-7
D: TRBD1
DNA: TGTGCCAGCAGTGATTGGGACAGGGACGATGAGCAGTACTTC
CDR3: CASSDWDRDDEQYF

V: TRBV18
length: 17
size: .
J: TRBJ2-5
D: TRBD1
DNA: TGTGCCAGCTCACTCTTACAGGGGGCTCTAGGTATGGAGACCCAGTACTTC
CDR3: CASSLLQGALGMETQYF

V: TRBV10-1
length: 15
size: .
J: TRBJ2-5
D: TRBD2
DNA: TGCGCCAGCAGCATCGGACTAGCGGGAGAAGAGACCCAGTACTTC
CDR3: CASSIGLAGEETQYF

V: TRBV25-1
length: 16
size: .
J: TRBJ2-2
D: TRBD1
DNA: TGTGCCAGCAGTGAATCACAGGGGGGTCACACCGGGGAGCTGTTTTTT
CDR3: CASSESQGGHTGELFF

V: TRBV5-1
length: 14
size: .
J: TRBJ2-7
D: .
DNA: TGCGCCAGCAGCGGTAGTCTGGGTGCCTACGAGCAGTACTTC
CDR3: CASSGSLGAYEQYF

V: TRBV7-8
length: 13
size: .
J: TRBJ2-5
D: TRBD2
DNA: TGTGCCAGCAGCCTAGCGGGACCTGAGACCCAGTACTTC
CDR3: CASSLAGPETQYF

V: TRBV19
length: 19
size: .
J: TRBJ2-3
D: TRBD2
DNA: TGTGCCAGTAGTATACCCCGACTAGCGGGGGGCCGTGTTACAGATACGCAGTATTTT
CDR3: CASSIPRLAGGRVTDTQYF

V: TRBV15
length: 14
size: .
J: TRBJ1-2
D: TRBD1
DNA: TGTGCCACCAGCAGAGTTCAGGGGGCCTATGGCTACACCTTC
CDR3: CATSRVQGAYGYTF

V: TRBV27
length: 14
size: few
J: TRBJ1-5
D: .
DNA: TGTGCCAGCAGTTCGGGTTATAGCAATCAGCCCCAGCATTTT
CDR3: CASSSGYSNQPQHF

V: TRBV25-1
length: 13
size: .
J: TRBJ2-5
D: TRBD1
DNA: TGTGCCAGCAGTGGGGACAGCCAAGAGACCCAGTACTTC
CDR3: CASSGDSQETQYF

V: TRBV6-5
length: 14
size: few
J: TRBJ1-2
D: .
DNA: TGTGCCAGCAGTTACGACAGGCTGAACTATGGCTACACCTTC
CDR3: CASSYDRLNYGYTF

V: TRBV4-1
length: 14
size: .
J: TRBJ1-2
D: .
DNA: TGCGCCAGCAGCCAAGTACAGGGTAGCTATGGCTACACCTTC
CDR3: CASSQVQGSYGYTF

V: TRBV21-1
length: 13
size: .
J: TRBJ2-2
D: .
DNA: TGTGCCAGCAGCAAAGAAAACACCGGGGAGCTGTTTTTT
CDR3: CASSKENTGELFF

V: TRBV7-2
length: 15
size: .
J: TRBJ2-7
D: TRBD1
DNA: TGTGCCAGCAGCTTAACAGGGGGCTTTTTGTACGAGCAGTACTTC
CDR3: CASSLTGGFLYEQYF

V: TRBV2
length: 14
size: .
J: TRBJ2-6
D: .
DNA: TGTGCCAGCAGTGATATTACTGGGGCCAACGTCCTGACTTTC
CDR3: CASSDITGANVLTF

V: TRBV4-1
length: 17
size: once
J: TRBJ1-4
D: TRBD1
DNA: TGCGCCAGCAGCTCCCGACAGGGTTTTACAACTAATGAAAAACTGTTTTTT
CDR3: CASSSRQGFTTNEKLFF

V: TRBV9
length: 14
size: few
J: TRBJ1-1
D: TRBD1
DNA: TGTGCCAGCAGCTCGAGGACAGGGAACACTGAAGCTTTCTTT
CDR3: CASSSRTGNTEAFF

V: TRBV19
length: 15
size: .
J: TRBJ2-4
D: TRBD1
DNA: TGTGCCAGTAGACAGACAGGGTTGGCCAAAAACATTCAGTACTTC
CDR3: CASRQTGLAKNIQYF

V: TRBV6-6
length: 12
size: .
J: TRBJ1-4
D: .
DNA: TGTGCCAGCAAGGGGGTGGGTGAAAAACTGTTTTTT
CDR3: CASKGVGEKLFF

V: TRBV11-2
length: 14
size: once
J: TRBJ1-2
D: .
DNA: TGTGCCAGCAGCTCCTACGACAGGCTCAAGAGCTACACCTTC
CDR3: CASSSYDRLKSYTF

V: TRBV27
length: 14
size: .
J: TRBJ1-1
D: .
DNA: TGTGCCAGCAGTCGGGGGGTGGGGAACACTGAAGCTTTCTTT
CDR3: CASSRGVGNTEAFF

V: TRBV27
length: 16
size: .
J: TRBJ2-4
D: .
DNA: TGTGCCAGCAGTTTCGGTTGGGGGGAAGCCAAAAACATTCAGTACTTC
CDR3: CASSFGWGEAKNIQYF

V: TRBV18
length: 16
size: .
J: TRBJ1-2
D: TRBD1
DNA: TGTGCCAGCTCACCCATGCCGGACAGGGTATTTAATGGCTACACCTTC
CDR3: CASSPMPDRVFNGYTF

V: TRBV19
length: 15
size: .
J: TRBJ1-5
D: .
DNA: TGTGCCAGTAGTACCTCGCAGGGTGGCAATCAGCCCCAGCATTTT
CDR3: CASSTSQGGNQPQHF

V: TRBV7-9
length: 15
size: .
J: TRBJ1-1
D: .
DNA: TGTGCCAGCAGCCCCCTGGGACACTGGAACACTGAAGCTTTCTTT
CDR3: CASSPLGHWNTEAFF

V: TRBV5-4
length: 15
size: .
J: TRBJ1-2
D: TRBD1
DNA: TGTGCCAGCAGCTTGGCCCCCGGGACAGGGGTTGGCTACACCTTC
CDR3: CASSLAPGTGVGYTF

V: TRBV5-1
length: 17
size: few
J: TRBJ2-1
D: TRBD1
DNA: TGCGCCAGCCAACCCGATACACAGGGGGCTAACTTCGATGAGCAGTTCTTC
CDR3: CASQPDTQGANFDEQFF